This T cell receptor (beta chain) was sequenced in a study of blood T cell repertoires in COVID-19. Germline V gene sequence: CDR1 KGHSH, CDR2 LQKENI. After removal of 5 bases from V and 6 bases from J, the junction contained 6 bases not matched to a gene. This CDR3 is 15 amino acids long. TCRdb's copy holds only in-frame clones and misses some; the assay was immunoSEQ multiplex PCR. The sample lists some 290,000 clones, roughly 85% occurring once. The V and J genes are TRBV18 and TRBJ2-2, with TRBD1 identical over 10 bases. The TCR originated in a man in his fifties or sixties who had recovered from COVID-19. Sequencing input: peripheral blood. In DNA form, the CDR3 reads TGTGCCAGCTCAAGGAGACAGGGGGCGCCCGGGGAGCTGTTTTTT. Its protein product is CASSRRQGAPGELFF.